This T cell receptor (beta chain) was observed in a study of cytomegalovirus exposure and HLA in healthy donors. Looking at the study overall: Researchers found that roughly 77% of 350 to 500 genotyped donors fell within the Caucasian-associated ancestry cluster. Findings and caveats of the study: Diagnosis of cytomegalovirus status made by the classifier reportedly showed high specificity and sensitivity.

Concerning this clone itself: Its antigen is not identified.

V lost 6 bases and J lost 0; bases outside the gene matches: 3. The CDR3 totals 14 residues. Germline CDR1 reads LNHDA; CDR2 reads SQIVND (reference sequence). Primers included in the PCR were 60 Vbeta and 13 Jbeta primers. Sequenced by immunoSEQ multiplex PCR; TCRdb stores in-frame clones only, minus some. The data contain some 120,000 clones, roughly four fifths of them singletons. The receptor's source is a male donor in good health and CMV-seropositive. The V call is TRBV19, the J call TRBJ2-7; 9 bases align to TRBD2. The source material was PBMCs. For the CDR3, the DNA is TGTGCCAGTAGCCTTAGCGGGGGCTCCTACGAGCAGTACTTC. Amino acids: CASSLSGGSYEQYF. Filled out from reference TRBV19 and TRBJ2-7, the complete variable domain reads DGGITQSPKYLFRKEGQNVTLSCEQNLNHDAMYWYRQDPGQGLRLIYYSQIVNDFQKGDIAEGYSVSREKKESFPLTVTSAQKNPTAFYLCASSLSGGSYEQYFGPGTRLTVT.